This TCR beta chain is from a study of shared clonotypes between healthy human individuals. General study results and limits: Among non-shared clonotypes, generation probabilities were lower than among those shared by all four donors. Deeper or shallower sequencing was expected to change how clonotypes are shared among donors. Clonotypes that were shared across a handful of donors made up roughly 5.2% of naive CD4 clonotypes.

Libraries were prepared by immunoSEQ multiplex PCR; TCRdb keeps only in-frame clonotypes and omits some of them. Of more than 200,000 clones listed, 65% are singletons. The CDR3 loop spans 15 amino acids. Germline assignment: CDR1 SEHNR and CDR2 FQNEAQ (reference sequence). V shed 3 bases and J shed 2 bases, with 13 bases lying between them. Concerning this clone itself: Antigen specificity is unknown.

The chain couples TRBV7-9 to TRBJ2-5; D perhaps matches TRBD1 (5 bases). This TCR derives from a man aged 30 to 45 in good health. The sample comprised memory CD4+ T cells sorted from blood. Described subset: CD45RA-negative fraction. In DNA, the CDR3 is TGTGCCAGCAGCTTGATGGCAGGGAATCAAGAGACCCAGTACTTC. Translating it yields CASSLMAGNQETQYF. Variable domain in full (rest from reference TRBV7-9 and TRBJ2-5): DTGVSQNPRHKITKRGQNVTFRCDPISEHNRLYWYRQTLGQGPEFLTYFQNEAQLEKSRLLSDRFSAERPKGSFSTLEIQRTEQGDSAMYLCASSLMAGNQETQYFGPGTRLLVL.